This is a list of T cell receptor beta chains from one sample in a study of cytomegalovirus exposure and HLA in healthy donors. The protocol was immunoSEQ multiplex PCR, while the TCRdb copy is restricted to in-frame clones and leaves out a portion. The sample has roughly 120,000 clones, 81% seen once. The source material was PBMCs. These receptors were collected from a woman aged 25-40 years in good health and CMV-seronegative. Both conserved end residues are part of each CDR3. The D gene is left open where the match is weak. The size field is filled for only some rows; it gives once, few, many or a size class.

d_call: TRBD2
v_call: TRBV7-8
clone_size: -
j_call: TRBJ2-6
cdr3_nt: TGTGCCAGCAGCTTAGCTACGACTAGCGGGAGGGCGGCGCGAGGGGCCAACGTCCTGACTTTC
cdr3_aa: CASSLATTSGRAARGANVLTF

d_call: -
v_call: TRBV4-1
clone_size: -
j_call: TRBJ1-6
cdr3_nt: TGCGCCAGCAGCCAAGAGGGCCAGATCCGCCCCAATTCACCCCTCCACTTT
cdr3_aa: CASSQEGQIRPNSPLHF

d_call: -
v_call: TRBV2
clone_size: -
j_call: TRBJ2-7
cdr3_nt: TGTGCCAGCAGTGCGGGGGGCGGCGAGCAGTACTTC
cdr3_aa: CASSAGGGEQYF

d_call: -
v_call: TRBV19
clone_size: -
j_call: TRBJ2-4
cdr3_nt: TGTGCCAGTGAGCAGGGAACCAAAAACATTCAGTACTTC
cdr3_aa: CASEQGTKNIQYF

d_call: -
v_call: TRBV6-4
clone_size: -
j_call: TRBJ1-2
cdr3_nt: TGTGCCAGCAGTGACTCGGGTGCGGGACTGGGCTATGGCTACACCTTC
cdr3_aa: CASSDSGAGLGYGYTF

d_call: -
v_call: TRBV11-2
clone_size: -
j_call: TRBJ2-1
cdr3_nt: TGTGCCAGCACCATAAGTGGCGGGGTACATTCCAATGAGCAGTTCTTC
cdr3_aa: CASTISGGVHSNEQFF

d_call: TRBD2
v_call: TRBV5-1
clone_size: few
j_call: TRBJ2-1
cdr3_nt: TGCGCCAGCAGCCCGGGGGGAGTAAATGAGCAGTTCTTC
cdr3_aa: CASSPGGVNEQFF

d_call: -
v_call: TRBV6-6
clone_size: -
j_call: TRBJ2-1
cdr3_nt: TGTGCCAGCAGCGCGGGCCCAGAGGTCCGACAGTTCTTC
cdr3_aa: CASSAGPEVRQFF

d_call: -
v_call: TRBV5-4
clone_size: -
j_call: TRBJ2-1
cdr3_nt: TGTGCCAGCAGTGGGAGAGGGCCGGATGAGCAGTTCTTC
cdr3_aa: CASSGRGPDEQFF

d_call: TRBD2
v_call: TRBV11-2
clone_size: -
j_call: TRBJ2-3
cdr3_nt: TGTGCCAGCAGCTTAGATAGGCTAGCGGGAGCCTTTGATTTCACAGATACGCAGTATTTT
cdr3_aa: CASSLDRLAGAFDFTDTQYF

d_call: TRBD1
v_call: TRBV10-1
clone_size: once
j_call: TRBJ2-3
cdr3_nt: TGCGCCAGCACCCCGGGACAGCCAACAGATACGCAGTATTTT
cdr3_aa: CASTPGQPTDTQYF

d_call: TRBD2
v_call: TRBV11-2
clone_size: few
j_call: TRBJ2-3
cdr3_nt: TGTGCCAGCAGCAAGGGGGGACTAGGCAAAGATACGCAGTATTTT
cdr3_aa: CASSKGGLGKDTQYF

d_call: -
v_call: TRBV19
clone_size: -
j_call: TRBJ1-3
cdr3_nt: TGTGCCAGTAGTACCGGACAGAGCTCTGGAAACACCATATATTTT
cdr3_aa: CASSTGQSSGNTIYF

d_call: TRBD1
v_call: TRBV30
clone_size: -
j_call: TRBJ1-5
cdr3_nt: TGTGCCTGGGGGGACAGGGTCAATCAGCCCCAGCATTTT
cdr3_aa: CAWGDRVNQPQHF

d_call: -
v_call: TRBV2
clone_size: few
j_call: TRBJ1-5
cdr3_nt: TGTGCCAGCAGTCCTATGGGACTCCGAGAGGGTCAGCCCCAGCATTTT
cdr3_aa: CASSPMGLREGQPQHF

d_call: TRBD1
v_call: TRBV4-1
clone_size: -
j_call: TRBJ1-2
cdr3_nt: TGCGCCAGCAGCCCGGGCGGAGGGGGCAACTATGGCTACACCTTC
cdr3_aa: CASSPGGGGNYGYTF

d_call: TRBD1
v_call: TRBV6-1
clone_size: -
j_call: TRBJ1-1
cdr3_nt: TGTGCCAGCAGCAGAGGGGGCGTGAACACTGAAGCTTTCTTT
cdr3_aa: CASSRGGVNTEAFF

d_call: TRBD2
v_call: TRBV11-2
clone_size: -
j_call: TRBJ2-7
cdr3_nt: TGTGCCAGCAGCTTAGAGTCGGGACTACCAGTCGAGCAGTACTTC
cdr3_aa: CASSLESGLPVEQYF

d_call: -
v_call: TRBV28
clone_size: -
j_call: TRBJ1-5
cdr3_nt: TGTGCCAGCAGGGTCAGACATAGCAATCAGCCCCAGCATTTT
cdr3_aa: CASRVRHSNQPQHF

d_call: TRBD2
v_call: TRBV11-2
clone_size: -
j_call: TRBJ2-1
cdr3_nt: TGTGCCAGCAGCTCTACAGCGGGAGGGTACAATGAGCAGTTCTTC
cdr3_aa: CASSSTAGGYNEQFF

d_call: -
v_call: TRBV28
clone_size: -
j_call: TRBJ2-7
cdr3_nt: TGTGCCAGCCGGTCTAGGCAGAGCTACGAGCAGTACTTC
cdr3_aa: CASRSRQSYEQYF

d_call: -
v_call: TRBV4-1
clone_size: once
j_call: TRBJ1-5
cdr3_nt: TGCGCCAGCAGCCAAGAACTCCGCGGGCCCCAGCATTTT
cdr3_aa: CASSQELRGPQHF

d_call: TRBD1
v_call: TRBV19
clone_size: -
j_call: TRBJ1-5
cdr3_nt: TGTGCCAGTAGTACTCAGGGGGCTCAGCCCCAGCATTTT
cdr3_aa: CASSTQGAQPQHF

d_call: -
v_call: TRBV5-1
clone_size: -
j_call: TRBJ2-7
cdr3_nt: TGCGCCAGCAGCGCAACCGGGAGCTCCTACGAGCAGTACTTC
cdr3_aa: CASSATGSSYEQYF

d_call: -
v_call: TRBV19
clone_size: -
j_call: TRBJ1-5
cdr3_nt: TGTGCCAGTAGGCGCGAATATAGCAATCAGCCCCAGCATTTT
cdr3_aa: CASRREYSNQPQHF